These T cell receptor beta chains were read from a single sample in a study of T cell changes during pregnancy in multiple sclerosis. The table came from immunoSEQ multiplex PCR; TCRdb's copy has only in-frame clones and leaves some out. The sample yields 30,000 or so clones, around nine tenths seen once. Here the sequenced sample was CD8+ T cells from peripheral blood mononuclear cells, taken before pregnancy. Receptor source: a female donor with multiple sclerosis, enrolled in a pregnancy study. Both conserved end residues are part of each CDR3. A D gene is named only where the DNA matches it firmly. Clone size is not always given. Where it is, it says once, few, many or a class for expanded clones.

TRBJ2-7 | TRBV10-3 | - | - | CAISEADRVYEQYF | TGTGCCATCAGTGAGGCGGACAGAGTCTACGAGCAGTACTTC
TRBJ2-7 | TRBV10-3 | - | TRBD2 | CAISENLAGGSYEQYF | TGTGCCATCAGTGAGAATCTAGCGGGAGGCTCCTACGAGCAGTACTTC
TRBJ1-5 | TRBV6-1 | - | TRBD1 | CASRPGTGGQAPQHF | TGTGCCAGCAGACCTGGGACAGGCGGTCAGGCGCCCCAGCATTTT
TRBJ2-3 | TRBV7-2 | - | TRBD2 | CASSSQPGLAITDTQYF | TGTGCCAGCAGCTCTCAACCGGGACTAGCGATCACAGATACGCAGTATTTT
TRBJ1-4 | TRBV7-6 | - | - | CASSFKPGFGEKLFF | TGTGCCAGCAGCTTTAAACCGGGTTTCGGTGAAAAACTGTTTTTT
TRBJ1-3 | TRBV7-9 | - | - | CASSLDRDGNTIYF | TGTGCCAGCAGCTTAGACAGGGATGGAAACACCATATATTTT
TRBJ2-7 | TRBV19 | once | TRBD2 | CASRRSGNDHEQYF | TGTGCCAGTAGAAGGAGCGGGAACGACCACGAGCAGTACTTC
TRBJ2-3 | TRBV28 | - | TRBD1 | CASSLAGDRGFTDTQYF | TGTGCCAGCAGCCTCGCGGGGGACAGGGGATTCACAGATACGCAGTATTTT
TRBJ2-7 | TRBV28 | - | TRBD2 | CASSPGTSGTHYEQYF | TGTGCCAGCAGTCCCGGGACTAGCGGGACGCATTACGAGCAGTACTTC
TRBJ2-2 | TRBV19 | - | - | CASSILHRVNTGELFF | TGTGCCAGTAGTATACTCCACAGGGTAAACACCGGGGAGCTGTTTTTT
TRBJ2-5 | TRBV11-3 | - | TRBD2 | CASSLRASGQETQYF | TGTGCCAGCAGCTTACGGGCTAGCGGGCAAGAGACCCAGTACTTC
TRBJ2-3 | TRBV2 | - | TRBD1 | CASSDDRGDTQYF | TGTGCCAGCAGTGACGACAGGGGGGATACGCAGTATTTT
TRBJ2-7 | TRBV6-4 | - | TRBD1 | CASSDSLQGEAFGTHHEQYF | TGTGCCAGCAGTGACTCGCTACAGGGGGAAGCTTTTGGGACCCACCACGAGCAGTACTTC
TRBJ1-1 | TRBV19 | once | TRBD1 | CASRGQGVKGTEAFF | TGTGCCAGTAGAGGACAGGGGGTGAAGGGGACTGAAGCTTTCTTT
TRBJ1-5 | TRBV2 | - | - | CASSGGNQPQHF | TGTGCCAGCAGTGGCGGGAATCAGCCCCAGCATTTT
TRBJ2-7 | TRBV19 | - | TRBD2 | CASSIRGSSYEQYF | TGTGCCAGTAGTATTCGCGGGAGCTCCTACGAGCAGTACTTC
TRBJ2-5 | TRBV27 | once | TRBD2 | CASSFSSGDNLETQYF | TGTGCCAGCAGTTTCAGTAGCGGGGACAATTTAGAGACCCAGTACTTC
TRBJ2-3 | TRBV6-6 | once | TRBD1 | CASSSGGTDTQYF | TGTGCCAGCAGTTCAGGGGGAACAGATACGCAGTATTTT
TRBJ2-3 | TRBV5-4 | - | TRBD2 | CASALLGSGSQGTQYF | TGTGCCAGCGCGCTTTTGGGTAGCGGGAGTCAGGGGACGCAGTATTTT
TRBJ2-1 | TRBV27 | once | - | CASSLRPRGNNNEQFF | TGTGCCAGCAGTCTAAGACCGAGGGGGAATAACAATGAGCAGTTCTTC
TRBJ2-1 | TRBV11-2 | - | TRBD2 | CASSNQAGTRDNEQFF | TGTGCCAGCAGCAATCAGGCCGGGACTAGAGACAATGAGCAGTTCTTC
TRBJ2-7 | TRBV30 | - | TRBD1 | CAWSEGQGSLFYEQYF | TGTGCCTGGAGTGAAGGACAGGGGTCTTTATTCTACGAGCAGTACTTC
TRBJ2-2 | TRBV13 | once | TRBD1 | CASSLGQGITGELFF | TGTGCCAGCAGCTTAGGACAGGGGATTACCGGGGAGCTGTTTTTT
TRBJ2-1 | TRBV6-6 | - | - | CASSYSHDYNEQFF | TGTGCCAGCAGTTACTCACATGACTACAATGAGCAGTTCTTC
TRBJ2-1 | TRBV7-9 | - | TRBD2 | CASSLLGSGRALGEQFF | TGTGCCAGCAGCTTACTGGGTAGCGGGAGGGCCCTAGGTGAGCAGTTCTTC
TRBJ2-1 | TRBV30 | - | TRBD2 | CALEGSVAGGPNEQFF | TGTGCCCTGGAGGGGAGTGTAGCGGGAGGGCCCAATGAGCAGTTCTTC
TRBJ2-7 | TRBV9 | - | TRBD1 | CASSTGTASYEQYF | TGTGCCAGCAGCACCGGGACAGCTTCCTACGAGCAGTACTTC
TRBJ2-5 | TRBV9 | once | TRBD2 | CASSVETSGGETQYF | TGTGCCAGCAGCGTAGAGACTAGCGGGGGAGAGACCCAGTACTTC
TRBJ1-1 | TRBV19 | once | - | CASSIGLRNTEAFF | TGTGCCAGTAGTATAGGGTTGAGGAACACTGAAGCTTTCTTT